Each of the 5 T cell receptor beta chains below was sequenced from the same sample in a study of blood T cell repertoires in COVID-19. Using immunoSEQ multiplex PCR, the repertoire was profiled, and TCRdb retains in-frame clones only, with some absent. The data hold 40,000 or so clones, with approximately 85% observed a single time. Sequenced sample: peripheral blood. The receptors derive from a human donor in a cohort sampled during active COVID-19.

The CDR3 sequence: CASSIQGTAGVYEQYF. In DNA form, the CDR3 reads TGTGCCAGTAGTATACAGGGAACAGCGGGAGTCTACGAGCAGTACTTC. The rearrangement uses TRBV19 and TRBJ2-7; the match to TRBD2 covers 8 bases. The CDR3 length is 16 residues. The trim removed 2 bases at V and 3 bases at J, leaving 9 bases unmatched. In germline, CDR1 is LNHDA, CDR2 SQIVND (reference sequence).

The rearrangement joins TRBV27 to TRBJ2-1, with TRBD2 matching 12 bases. V lost 6 bases, J lost 8 bases, and 8 bases stayed unmatched. The CDR3 is made up of 15 amino acids. Germline CDR1 is MNHEY and CDR2 is SMNVEV (reference sequence). The CDR3: CASRTSGRMRYEQFF. CDR3 nucleotide sequence: TGTGCCAGCAGAACTAGCGGGAGGATGAGGTATGAGCAGTTCTTC.

V usage is TRBV5-1 and J usage is TRBJ1-5; 10 nucleotides agree with TRBD1. The junction had 7 bases not matched to a gene; V was cut back by 4 bases and J by 6 bases. Germline V gives CDR1 SGHRS, CDR2 YFSETQ. The CDR3 spans 15 residues. CDR3 protein: CASSPGDRGPQPQHF. The CDR3 bases are TGCGCCAGCAGCCCGGGAGACAGGGGGCCTCAGCCCCAGCATTTT.

The chain carries TRBV9 and TRBJ1-1, with D possibly being TRBD1 (5 bases). This CDR3 has 13 amino acids. Trimming stripped 0 bases from V and 6 bases from J, with 9 bases between. Germline V lookup: CDR1 SGDLS, CDR2 YYNGEE. The CDR3 nucleotides read TGTGCCAGCAGCGTAGACTTCAGGGCTGAAGCTTTCTTT. Protein sequence: CASSVDFRAEAFF.

This rearrangement joins TRBV6-5 to TRBJ1-4; no firm D call. In germline, CDR1 is MNHEY, CDR2 SVGAGI. V lost 6 bases, J lost 0 bases, and 8 bases lay in between. There are 14 residues in the CDR3. DNA for the CDR3: TGTGCCAGCAGCTCGCCTACAACTAATGAAAAACTGTTTTTT. Translated: CASSSPTTNEKLFF.